The 23 T cell receptor beta chains reported below all come from one sample, sequenced in a study of cytomegalovirus exposure and HLA in healthy donors (dated by TCRdb to about 2017). To prepare the library, the immunoSEQ multiplex PCR assay was applied. For the multiplex PCR, a mixture combining 60 forward primers for TCR Vbeta segments and 13 reverse primers for TCR Jbeta segments was used. As stored in TCRdb, this immuneACCESS dataset retains in-frame rearrangements with V and J assigned. A fraction of the clones does not appear; measured against another copy, unresolved V genes explain less than half of the discrepancy, and the remainder lacks a known reason. A total of 95,000 to 100,000 clones appear in this sample, 65% to 85% of them only once. The ten most abundant clones make up around 1.9% of the sample. Sequencing was done on a sample of PBMCs. Receptors were obtained from a woman between 35 and 50 years old in good health and CMV-seronegative.

About this clone: At the DNA level, this CDR3 is encoded by other sequences in the same sample as well. The rearrangement joins TRBV30 to TRBJ2-3; 11 bases map to TRBD2. Per germline, CDR1 GTSNPN and CDR2 SVGIG (reference sequence). The CDR3 length is 15 residues. V lost 1 base, J lost 1 base, and 1 base stayed unmatched. CDR3 sequence: CAWSATSGGTDTQYF. The CDR3 nucleotides read TGTGCCTGGAGTGCGACTAGCGGGGGCACAGATACGCAGTATTTT. The whole variable domain, remainder taken from reference TRBV30 and TRBJ2-3, is SQTIHQWPATLVQPVGSPLSLECTVEGTSNPNLYWYRQAAGRGLQLLFYSVGIGQISSEVPQNLSASRPQDRQFILSSKKLLLSDSGFYLCAWSATSGGTDTQYFGPGTRLTVL.

In this sample, this clone turned up a few times. The chain recombines TRBV11-3 with TRBJ2-3, with 8 bases that match TRBD2. The V segment lost 5 bases and the J segment 0 bases; nucleotides outside the gene matches: 4. This CDR3 region has 15 residues. Germline CDR1 SGHNT, CDR2 YENEEA. The CDR3 nucleotides are TGTGCCAGCAGCGCCGGGGGGGGGAGCACAGATACGCAGTATTTT. Translating it yields CASSAGGGSTDTQYF.

This clone was detected once. The rearrangement joins TRBV5-4 to TRBJ2-1, with TRBD2 as a possible D gene (6 bases). CDR3 length equals 14 residues. Trimming pared 4 bases from V and 3 bases from J, leaving 11 bases between. In germline, CDR1 is SGHNT, CDR2 YYREEE (reference sequence). CDR3: CASSDGTLYNEQFF. The CDR3 DNA sequence: TGTGCCAGCAGCGACGGGACTCTCTACAATGAGCAGTTCTTC.

This sequence joins TRBV19 and TRBJ1-2; 7 bases line up with TRBD1. V gave up 6 bases and J gave up 4 bases; unmatched junction bases: 5. Germline V lookup: CDR1 LNHDA, CDR2 SQIVND (reference sequence). The CDR3 has 13 amino acids. The DNA for the CDR3 is TGTGCCAGTAGCCTGGGACAGCTCTATGGCTACACCTTC. As protein: CASSLGQLYGYTF.

The chain carries TRBV18 and TRBJ2-3; no clear D gene. Between the trimmed V and J ends, which lost 2 bases and 1 base, there was a span of 7 bases. The germline CDR1 and CDR2 sequences are KGHSH and LQKENI. The CDR3 has 14 amino acids. The DNA of the CDR3 is TGTGCCAGCTCACCAAACAGCCGCACAGATACGCAGTATTTT. Translating it yields CASSPNSRTDTQYF.

This clone was seen once. The chain couples TRBV5-1 to TRBJ1-2; no clear D. V gave up 2 bases and J gave up 1 base, with 9 bases separating them. The CDR3 is made up of 14 amino acids. The germline V gene has CDR1 SGHRS and CDR2 YFSETQ. The CDR3 spells CASSLWQINYGYTF. CDR3 nucleotides: TGCGCCAGCAGCTTATGGCAGATTAACTATGGCTACACCTTC.

The chain employs TRBV6-5 and TRBJ2-7, with TRBD1 matching over 7 bases. The CDR3 has 16 residues. The V and J ends lost 0 bases and 2 bases, in that order; junction bases with no gene match: 7. Germline lookup yields CDR1 MNHEY and CDR2 SVGAGI. CDR3 DNA: TGTGCCAGCAGTTACTCAACTCGGGACAGCCCCTACGAGCAGTACTTC. Protein sequence: CASSYSTRDSPYEQYF.

The gene calls are TRBV28 and TRBJ1-1, with a possible D match to TRBD1 (6 bases). V lost 4 bases and J lost 0, with 12 bases in between. The germline gives CDR1 MDHEN, CDR2 SYDVKM. This CDR3 comprises 15 residues. CDR3: CASSSRDTMNTEAFF. The CDR3 coding sequence is TGTGCCAGCAGTTCCCGGGACACAATGAACACTGAAGCTTTCTTT.

The V gene is TRBV27, the J gene TRBJ2-2; a weak D match, TRBD1 (6 bases). The CDR3 covers 14 residues. Trimming took 6 bases from V and 1 from J, leaving 9 bases between them. The V gene's germline CDR1 is MNHEY and CDR2 SMNVEV (reference sequence). The CDR3 is CASRIRGNTGELFF. In DNA form, the CDR3 reads TGTGCCAGCAGGATCAGGGGGAACACCGGGGAGCTGTTTTTT.

The genes are TRBV19 and TRBJ2-1, with 11 positions matching TRBD2. Germline-derived CDR1 and CDR2 are LNHDA and SQIVND (reference sequence). The CDR3 is 16 residues long. The trim removed 6 bases at V and 5 bases at J, leaving 9 bases unmatched. CDR3 residues: CASRGLAGGNDNEQFF. CDR3 bases: TGTGCCAGTAGAGGGCTAGCGGGAGGTAACGACAATGAGCAGTTCTTC.

The V gene is TRBV2, the J gene TRBJ2-2; TRBD1 matches at 10 bases. With 8 bases clipped from V and 5 bases from J, the junction kept 11 bases outside the gene matches. This CDR3 spans 16 amino acids. Germline CDR1 reads SNHLY; CDR2 reads FYNNEI. This CDR3 reads CASPRTGGGSTGELFF. The CDR3, as DNA: TGTGCCAGCCCCCGGACAGGGGGGGGGTCTACCGGGGAGCTGTTTTTT. Based on the CDR3 plus reference TRBV2 and TRBJ2-2, the full variable domain is EPEVTQTPSHQVTQMGQEVILRCVPISNHLYFYWYRQILGQKVEFLVSFYNNEISEKSEIFDDQFSVERPDGSNFTLKIRSTKLEDSAMYFCASPRTGGGSTGELFFGEGSRLTVL.

This clone has only a few counts. The V and J genes are TRBV27 and TRBJ1-4, with D possibly TRBD1 on 5 matching bases. Germline CDR1 reads MNHEY; CDR2 reads SMNVEV (reference sequence). This CDR3 comprises 14 residues. Deletions cut 6 bases from V and 4 bases from J, with 12 bases between. The CDR3 region has the DNA TGTGCCAGCAGCCCCACAGGATTTAATGAAAAACTGTTTTTT. Protein product: CASSPTGFNEKLFF. The full variable domain, its missing parts supplied by reference TRBV27 and TRBJ1-4, is EAQVTQNPRYLITVTGKKLTVTCSQNMNHEYMSWYRQDPGLGLRQIYYSMNVEVTDKGDVPEGYKVSRKEKRNFPLILESPSPNQTSLYFCASSPTGFNEKLFFGSGTQLSVL.

The V and J genes are TRBV10-3 and TRBJ2-5; TRBD2 aligns across 7 bases. CDR3 length: 16 amino acids. The germline CDR1 and CDR2 sequences are ENHRY and SYGVKD. The ends lost 0 bases at V and 6 bases at J; junction bases unmatched: 10. CDR3 residues: CAISESTRGSRKTQYF. DNA for the CDR3: TGTGCCATCAGTGAGTCGACGCGGGGGTCGAGAAAGACCCAGTACTTC.

This chain links TRBV2 with TRBJ1-3, with 8 bases fitting TRBD1. The CDR3 contains 18 residues. After removal of 4 bases from V and 2 bases from J, the junction contained 13 bases not matched to a gene. Per germline, CDR1 SNHLY and CDR2 FYNNEI. CDR3 DNA: TGTGCCAGCAGTGCACAGGAGACAGGGGCGGCCACTGGAAACACCATATATTTT. Amino acids: CASSAQETGAATGNTIYF.

The rearrangement links TRBV6-5 to TRBJ2-3, with 8 bases lining up with TRBD2. V lost 5 bases and J lost 6; bases outside the gene matches: 7. This CDR3 has 14 residues. Germline V lookup: CDR1 MNHEY, CDR2 SVGAGI. The CDR3 DNA sequence: TGTGCCAGCAGTGAGGGGCTAGCGGGCGATACGCAGTATTTT. Protein product: CASSEGLAGDTQYF.

V is TRBV30 and J is TRBJ2-7, with TRBD2 as a possible D gene (5 bases). From germline, CDR1 is GTSNPN and CDR2 SVGIG (reference sequence). The CDR3 is 14 residues long. Trimming pared 0 bases from V and 4 bases from J, leaving 13 bases between. CDR3 protein: CAWSVRGMGYEQYF. For the CDR3, the DNA is TGTGCCTGGAGTGTACGGGGAATGGGGTACGAGCAGTACTTC.

This clone was observed a few times. This chain links TRBV13 with TRBJ1-2; 9 bases are a match to TRBD1. CDR1 and CDR2 from the germline V gene are PRHDT and FYEKMQ (reference sequence). The V and J ends lost 5 bases and 8 bases, in that order; junction bases with no gene match: 15. This CDR3 has 16 amino acids. CDR3 in amino acids: CASSNAGTGPTGGYTF. The CDR3 DNA sequence: TGTGCCAGCAGCAACGCCGGGACAGGGCCCACGGGGGGCTACACCTTC.

This clone was found once. The V and J genes are TRBV6-4 and TRBJ2-5; D might be TRBD2 (5 bases). The length of the CDR3 is 16 residues. Germline V lookup: CDR1 MRHNA, CDR2 SNTAGT. Trimming left V 10 bases short and J 0 bases short, with 21 bases between. The CDR3 bases are TGTGCCACGGGAAAATCACAACCGTGGGACCAAGAGACCCAGTACTTC. Protein sequence: CATGKSQPWDQETQYF.

The V call is TRBV6-1, the J call TRBJ2-4; perhaps D is TRBD1 or TRBD2 (5 bases each). CDR1 is MNHNS, CDR2 SASEGT, per germline. Trimming pared 10 bases from V and 5 bases from J, leaving 15 bases between. CDR3 size: 13 residues. The DNA of the CDR3 is TGTGCCACCAGAGGGGATGGCGAAAACATTCAGTACTTC. This translates into CATRGDGENIQYF.

This rearrangement joins TRBV19 to TRBJ2-6; 9 nucleotides align to TRBD2. Germline-derived CDR1 and CDR2 are LNHDA and SQIVND (reference sequence). The junction had 11 bases not matched to a gene; V was cut back by 3 bases and J by 2 bases. This CDR3 has 19 amino acids. CDR3: CASSIPGLAGVAGANVLTF. Here the CDR3 DNA reads TGTGCCAGTAGTATCCCGGGATTAGCGGGAGTAGCTGGGGCCAACGTCCTGACTTTC.

The gene calls are TRBV5-4 and TRBJ2-2; TRBD2 aligns across 10 bases. Germline CDR1 and CDR2: SGHNT and YYREEE (reference sequence). The CDR3 is 16 amino acids. After removal of 3 bases from V and 6 bases from J, the junction contained 8 bases not matched to a gene. The CDR3 DNA reads TGTGCCAGCAGCTCCCCGGGACTAGCGTTTTCCGGGGAGCTGTTTTTT. Encoded protein: CASSSPGLAFSGELFF.

This sequence joins TRBV4-1 and TRBJ1-1; the D gene is possibly TRBD1 (5 bases). In germline, CDR1 is MGHRA, CDR2 YSYEKL. The CDR3 is 13 amino acids. V gave up 0 bases and J gave up 11 bases, with 13 bases separating them. The CDR3 reads CASSQDRGLLAFF. The CDR3 DNA sequence: TGCGCCAGCAGCCAAGATAGGGGCTTGCTGGCTTTCTTT.

This clone was seen a few times. The chain recombines TRBV19 with TRBJ2-6, with D uncertain. Germline V CDR1 and CDR2: LNHDA, SQIVND (reference sequence). This CDR3 has 16 amino acids. The V end was cut by 7 bases, the J end by 4 bases, with 17 bases between. CDR3 residues: CASTLLVAYGANVLTF. CDR3 sequence (DNA): TGTGCCAGTACCCTATTAGTCGCGTACGGGGCCAACGTCCTGACTTTC.